These T cell receptor beta chains were read from a single sample in a study of graft-versus-host responses after intestinal transplantation. Method: immunoSEQ multiplex PCR; TCRdb's copy keeps in-frame clones and lacks some. The repertoire holds almost 70,000 clones, with approximately 92% as singletons. Sequenced here: bone marrow, sampled roughly 110 weeks after intestinal transplantation. Source of these receptors: a human patient who received an intestinal transplant, so some T cells may come from the graft donor. The CDR3 runs from the conserved cysteine through the conserved F or W. Expanded clones get a size class; other rows say once, few or many, or leave the size out.

>.|TRBV5-5|15|TRBJ2-1
CASIPQGLTRDEQFF
>.|TRBV5-5|11|TRBJ1-4
CASSYRDKLFF
>.|TRBV29-1|14|TRBJ1-1
CSVDDFTGVTEAFF
>.|TRBV4-1|16|TRBJ2-1
CASSQIAGESYNEQFF
>.|TRBV5-1|16|TRBJ2-4
CASTLTGTLAKNIQYF
>.|TRBV5-1|14|TRBJ1-2
CASSEQGGNYGYTF
>.|TRBV2|16|TRBJ2-2
CASSDIPESNTGELFF
>.|TRBV4-2|16|TRBJ2-7
CASSQDFVAGAYEQYF
>.|TRBV5-4|16|TRBJ2-7
CASSQEAGESSYEQYF
>once|TRBV11-3|12|TRBJ2-7
CASSPSGGEQYF